The source of this T cell receptor beta chain is a study of shared clonotypes between healthy human individuals. Study background: Each donor contributed plates that comprised three CD4 naive, three CD4 memory, two CD8 naive and one CD8 memory.

Using immunoSEQ multiplex PCR, the repertoire was profiled, and TCRdb retains in-frame clones only, with some absent. The sample has about 2.3 million clones, 93% seen once. General observations from the study: Generally, naive subsets came out with larger estimated richness than memory subsets.

Of note for this clone: Its target is unknown.

The CDR3 runs 13 residues. CDR1 is MDHEN and CDR2 is SYDVKM in the germline V gene. Trimming stripped 6 bases from V and 3 bases from J, with 11 bases between. The chain recombines TRBV28 with TRBJ1-1; unclear D gene. This receptor was identified in a man aged 18 to 29 in good health. Some clones in this sample may be carry-over from other donors' samples. Input material: naive CD4+ T cells from PBMCs. Subset given: CD45RA+ positively selected. The CDR3 sequence is CASSPPPDTEAFF. As DNA, the CDR3 is TGTGCCAGCAGCCCCCCCCCAGACACTGAAGCTTTCTTT.